Listed below are T cell receptor beta chains from one sample, sequenced in a study of cytomegalovirus exposure and HLA in healthy donors. This table comes from immunoSEQ multiplex PCR, and its TCRdb copy is limited to in-frame clones, with some not included. The sample comprises 160,000 or so clones, over 70% of which are singletons, and about 9.9% rests with the top ten. Material: PBMCs. These receptors were collected from a man aged 18 to 29 in good health and CMV-seropositive. The CDR3 runs from the conserved cysteine through the conserved F or W. The D gene is left open where the match is weak. Expanded clones get a size class; other rows say once, few or many, or leave the size out.

clone size: .; V gene: TRBV6-5; J gene: TRBJ1-1; D gene: .; CDR3 DNA: TGTGCCAGCAGTTACGCCGACAGAGGCACTGAAGCTTTCTTT; CDR3 protein: CASSYADRGTEAFF
clone size: .; V gene: TRBV30; J gene: TRBJ2-3; D gene: TRBD1; CDR3 DNA: TGTGCCTGGAGTCCCTGGACAGGCCGGAGGACAGATACGCAGTATTTT; CDR3 protein: CAWSPWTGRRTDTQYF
clone size: .; V gene: TRBV5-1; J gene: TRBJ2-6; D gene: .; CDR3 DNA: TGCGCCAGCAGCCCGCTGCTGGGGGCGAGCTCTGGGGCCAACGTCCTGACTTTC; CDR3 protein: CASSPLLGASSGANVLTF
clone size: .; V gene: TRBV5-4; J gene: TRBJ2-5; D gene: TRBD2; CDR3 DNA: TGTGCCAGCAGCATGACCGGGACTAGACCTGAGCAGTACTTC; CDR3 protein: CASSMTGTRPEQYF
clone size: .; V gene: TRBV19; J gene: TRBJ1-2; D gene: .; CDR3 DNA: TGTGCCAGTAGTATGTCCCGCGGAGCAACTAACTATGGCTACACCTTC; CDR3 protein: CASSMSRGATNYGYTF
clone size: .; V gene: TRBV9; J gene: TRBJ2-1; D gene: .; CDR3 DNA: TGTGCCAGCAGCGTAGGTCCAGGGCGGTTGGACAATGAGCAGTTCTTC; CDR3 protein: CASSVGPGRLDNEQFF
clone size: .; V gene: TRBV6-5; J gene: TRBJ1-5; D gene: .; CDR3 DNA: TGTGCCAGCAGTCGCCGACAGGTCAATCAGCCCCAGCATTTT; CDR3 protein: CASSRRQVNQPQHF
clone size: .; V gene: TRBV27; J gene: TRBJ1-2; D gene: .; CDR3 DNA: TGTGCCAGCAGTTTATCCCTTTGGGCAGGGACTAACTATGGCTACACCTTC; CDR3 protein: CASSLSLWAGTNYGYTF
clone size: .; V gene: TRBV25-1; J gene: TRBJ2-1; D gene: TRBD2; CDR3 DNA: TGTGCCAGCAGTGAACGAGGGACTAGCGAGTACAATGAGCAGTTCTTC; CDR3 protein: CASSERGTSEYNEQFF
clone size: .; V gene: TRBV7-9; J gene: TRBJ1-3; D gene: .; CDR3 DNA: TGTGCCAGCAGCTCCCCAGTGCAGGGAGGGAACACCATATATTTT; CDR3 protein: CASSSPVQGGNTIYF
clone size: .; V gene: TRBV19; J gene: TRBJ2-7; D gene: TRBD2; CDR3 DNA: TGTGCCAGTAGTCTCCGACTAGCGGGAGGGCAGCGTAGGAGTTCAGAGCAGTACTTC; CDR3 protein: CASSLRLAGGQRRSSEQYF
clone size: .; V gene: TRBV6-6; J gene: TRBJ2-7; D gene: .; CDR3 DNA: TGTGCCAGCAACCTAAGAGGAGATGCTTACGAGCAGTACTTC; CDR3 protein: CASNLRGDAYEQYF
clone size: .; V gene: TRBV7-6; J gene: TRBJ2-1; D gene: .; CDR3 DNA: TGTGCCAGCAGCTTTTCTACGCGGAATGAGCAGTTCTTC; CDR3 protein: CASSFSTRNEQFF
clone size: .; V gene: TRBV6-5; J gene: TRBJ2-7; D gene: TRBD2; CDR3 DNA: TGTGCCAGCAGTTCCTGGGGTAGCGGGATTTACGAGCAGTACTTC; CDR3 protein: CASSSWGSGIYEQYF
clone size: .; V gene: TRBV9; J gene: TRBJ2-5; D gene: TRBD1; CDR3 DNA: TGTGCCAGCAGCGTCGCAGGGGGCTCCGGGGAGACCCAGTACTTC; CDR3 protein: CASSVAGGSGETQYF
clone size: .; V gene: TRBV5-4; J gene: TRBJ1-2; D gene: .; CDR3 DNA: TGTGCCAGCAGCTATGGGAGCCCCACCGGAGGCTATGGCTACACCTTC; CDR3 protein: CASSYGSPTGGYGYTF
clone size: .; V gene: TRBV6-6; J gene: TRBJ2-5; D gene: .; CDR3 DNA: TGTGCCAGCAGTACAGCACCGACAAGGATGCAAGAGACCCAGTACTTC; CDR3 protein: CASSTAPTRMQETQYF
clone size: .; V gene: TRBV30; J gene: TRBJ2-1; D gene: TRBD2; CDR3 DNA: TGTGCCTGGAGAAGTCGTAGGAGCGGGGGGGCAAGAGAGCAGTTCTTC; CDR3 protein: CAWRSRRSGGAREQFF
clone size: .; V gene: TRBV4-1; J gene: TRBJ2-7; D gene: TRBD2; CDR3 DNA: TGCGCCAGCAGCCAAGAGGGGCTGAGCGGGAGAGACGAGCAGTACTTC; CDR3 protein: CASSQEGLSGRDEQYF
clone size: .; V gene: TRBV10-1; J gene: TRBJ1-4; D gene: TRBD1; CDR3 DNA: TGCGCCAGCAGCTTCGGGACAGGGAATGAAAAACTGTTTTTT; CDR3 protein: CASSFGTGNEKLFF
clone size: few; V gene: TRBV18; J gene: TRBJ2-7; D gene: .; CDR3 DNA: TGTGCCAGCTCACCACTTCCCGGGGCCTACGAGCAGTACTTC; CDR3 protein: CASSPLPGAYEQYF
clone size: .; V gene: TRBV19; J gene: TRBJ1-2; D gene: .; CDR3 DNA: TGTGCCAGTAGTACAGGGTACCTAGAAGATGGCTACACCTTC; CDR3 protein: CASSTGYLEDGYTF
clone size: .; V gene: TRBV18; J gene: TRBJ1-3; D gene: TRBD1; CDR3 DNA: TGTGCCAGCTCCGCGGACAGGGCGAGTGGAAACACCATATATTTT; CDR3 protein: CASSADRASGNTIYF
clone size: .; V gene: TRBV4-3; J gene: TRBJ1-6; D gene: TRBD1; CDR3 DNA: TGCGCCAGCAGCCAAAGGACAGGGGCCTATAATTCACCCCTCCACTTT; CDR3 protein: CASSQRTGAYNSPLHF
clone size: few; V gene: TRBV2; J gene: TRBJ2-2; D gene: .; CDR3 DNA: TGTGCCAGCAGAATAGGGGGGAACACCGGGGAGCTGTTTTTT; CDR3 protein: CASRIGGNTGELFF
clone size: few; V gene: TRBV5-6; J gene: TRBJ2-5; D gene: .; CDR3 DNA: TGTGCCAGCAGCTTTTACTCAGAGACCCAGTACTTC; CDR3 protein: CASSFYSETQYF
clone size: .; V gene: TRBV7-9; J gene: TRBJ1-1; D gene: TRBD1; CDR3 DNA: TGTGCCAGCAGCGACAGGGTTTGGGGCGCTGAAGCTTTCTTT; CDR3 protein: CASSDRVWGAEAFF
clone size: .; V gene: TRBV5-6; J gene: TRBJ2-5; D gene: .; CDR3 DNA: TGTGCCAGCAACACAGGAACGGAAGAGACCCAGTACTTC; CDR3 protein: CASNTGTEETQYF
clone size: few; V gene: TRBV6-1; J gene: TRBJ2-3; D gene: .; CDR3 DNA: TGTGCCAGCAGTGCCCTACAGGCCACCTCAGATACGCAGTATTTT; CDR3 protein: CASSALQATSDTQYF
clone size: .; V gene: TRBV5-6; J gene: TRBJ2-7; D gene: .; CDR3 DNA: TGTGCCAGCAGCTTGAGCGGTAGAATGTCCTTC; CDR3 protein: CASSLSGRMSF
clone size: .; V gene: TRBV27; J gene: TRBJ2-3; D gene: TRBD1; CDR3 DNA: TGTGCCAGCAGTTTGGGACAGAACACAGATACGCAGTATTTT; CDR3 protein: CASSLGQNTDTQYF
clone size: .; V gene: TRBV18; J gene: TRBJ1-6; D gene: TRBD1; CDR3 DNA: TGTGCCAGCTCAACCGGACAGGGCAATACTTCACCCCTCCACTTT; CDR3 protein: CASSTGQGNTSPLHF
clone size: .; V gene: TRBV4-3; J gene: TRBJ2-6; D gene: .; CDR3 DNA: TGCGCCAGCAGCCATGGCGGCATCTCTGGGGCCAACGTCCTGACTTTC; CDR3 protein: CASSHGGISGANVLTF
clone size: .; V gene: TRBV6-1; J gene: TRBJ2-3; D gene: TRBD1; CDR3 DNA: TGTGCCAGCACAACGACAGGGGTTTTCGCAGATACGCAGTATTTT; CDR3 protein: CASTTTGVFADTQYF
clone size: .; V gene: TRBV9; J gene: TRBJ2-6; D gene: .; CDR3 DNA: TGTGCCAGCAGCCCCCGGGGAAGGGCTGGGGCCAACGTCCTGACTTTC; CDR3 protein: CASSPRGRAGANVLTF
clone size: once; V gene: TRBV7-9; J gene: TRBJ2-2; D gene: .; CDR3 DNA: TGTGCCAGCAGCGACATCACCGGGGAGCTGTTTTTT; CDR3 protein: CASSDITGELFF
clone size: once; V gene: TRBV6-6; J gene: TRBJ2-6; D gene: .; CDR3 DNA: TGTGCCAGCAGGACAGCAAACTCTGGGGCCAACGTCCTGACTTTC; CDR3 protein: CASRTANSGANVLTF
clone size: .; V gene: TRBV18; J gene: TRBJ1-1; D gene: .; CDR3 DNA: TGTGCCAGCTCACTCGGAGCACCGAACACTGAAGCTTTCTTT; CDR3 protein: CASSLGAPNTEAFF
clone size: once; V gene: TRBV7-2; J gene: TRBJ1-6; D gene: TRBD1; CDR3 DNA: TGTGCCAGCAGCTTAGTAGACAGGGGATCACCCCTCCACTTT; CDR3 protein: CASSLVDRGSPLHF
clone size: .; V gene: TRBV11-2; J gene: TRBJ1-4; D gene: .; CDR3 DNA: TGTGCCAGCAGCTTAGCGGGAACATCGGGGGAAAAACTGTTTTTT; CDR3 protein: CASSLAGTSGEKLFF
clone size: .; V gene: TRBV12-5; J gene: TRBJ2-1; D gene: .; CDR3 DNA: TGTGCTAGTGGTTTTGCGGTCTCCTACAATGAGCAGTTCTTC; CDR3 protein: CASGFAVSYNEQFF
clone size: .; V gene: TRBV7-6; J gene: TRBJ2-3; D gene: TRBD2; CDR3 DNA: TGTGCCAGCAGCTCCCGCTCACTAGCGGGAGTTTTGAATACGCAGTATTTT; CDR3 protein: CASSSRSLAGVLNTQYF
clone size: few; V gene: TRBV7-9; J gene: TRBJ1-1; D gene: .; CDR3 DNA: TGTTCCAGCAGCTTAGCAGTGACACCGAACACTGAAGCTTTCTTT; CDR3 protein: CSSSLAVTPNTEAFF
clone size: .; V gene: TRBV27; J gene: TRBJ2-7; D gene: .; CDR3 DNA: TGTGCCAGCAGTAAAGTTGATCAGCGCTACGAGCAGTACTTC; CDR3 protein: CASSKVDQRYEQYF
clone size: few; V gene: TRBV18; J gene: TRBJ1-1; D gene: .; CDR3 DNA: TGTGCCAGCTCACTAACCGGGGGGAACACTGAAGCTTTCTTT; CDR3 protein: CASSLTGGNTEAFF
clone size: .; V gene: TRBV19; J gene: TRBJ2-1; D gene: TRBD1; CDR3 DNA: TGTGCCAGTAATAAACAGGGGGAGAATGAGCAGTTCTTC; CDR3 protein: CASNKQGENEQFF
clone size: .; V gene: TRBV7-9; J gene: TRBJ2-5; D gene: .; CDR3 DNA: TGTGCCAGCAGCTTACCTCGGGAGCAAGAGACCCAGTACTTC; CDR3 protein: CASSLPREQETQYF
clone size: .; V gene: TRBV2; J gene: TRBJ2-3; D gene: TRBD1; CDR3 DNA: TGTGCCGGGGGACAGGTTTTCACAGATACGCAGTATTTT; CDR3 protein: CAGGQVFTDTQYF
clone size: .; V gene: TRBV19; J gene: TRBJ2-1; D gene: TRBD2; CDR3 DNA: TGTGCCAGCAAGAGACTAGCGGGAGTTGGCAATGAGCAGTTCTTC; CDR3 protein: CASKRLAGVGNEQFF
clone size: few; V gene: TRBV4-3; J gene: TRBJ1-6; D gene: .; CDR3 DNA: TGCGCCAGCAGCCAGGGGGAGGGGATTAATTCACCCCTCCACTTT; CDR3 protein: CASSQGEGINSPLHF
clone size: .; V gene: TRBV9; J gene: TRBJ1-4; D gene: TRBD1; CDR3 DNA: TGTGCCAGCAGCGCTTTGGGACAGTCTAATGAAAAACTGTTTTTT; CDR3 protein: CASSALGQSNEKLFF
clone size: .; V gene: TRBV7-6; J gene: TRBJ2-3; D gene: TRBD2; CDR3 DNA: TGTGCCAGCAGCAGCCTAGCGGGAGGGCCGGGGGGCACAGATACGCAGTATTTT; CDR3 protein: CASSSLAGGPGGTDTQYF
clone size: .; V gene: TRBV5-4; J gene: TRBJ2-1; D gene: TRBD2; CDR3 DNA: TGTGCCAGCAGCTTGGTCGGGGGGGGCAATGAGCAGTTCTTC; CDR3 protein: CASSLVGGGNEQFF
clone size: .; V gene: TRBV28; J gene: TRBJ2-7; D gene: .; CDR3 DNA: TGTGCCAGCAGTTTACAGGGTGTATACGAGCAGTACTTC; CDR3 protein: CASSLQGVYEQYF
clone size: .; V gene: TRBV9; J gene: TRBJ2-3; D gene: .; CDR3 DNA: TGTGCCAGCAGCGTAGGGCCCCACCCCACAGATACGCAGTATTTT; CDR3 protein: CASSVGPHPTDTQYF
clone size: .; V gene: TRBV9; J gene: TRBJ1-2; D gene: TRBD1; CDR3 DNA: TGTGCCAGCAGCGTAGCCGCACAGGGGGGCGTCTATGGCTACACCTTC; CDR3 protein: CASSVAAQGGVYGYTF
clone size: .; V gene: TRBV19; J gene: TRBJ1-4; D gene: .; CDR3 DNA: TGTGCCAGTAGTTACCACGGGACAAAAGAAACTAATGAAAAACTGTTTTTT; CDR3 protein: CASSYHGTKETNEKLFF
clone size: .; V gene: TRBV19; J gene: TRBJ1-2; D gene: .; CDR3 DNA: TGTGCCACCAGAACGGCGGGACGGATTAACTATGGCTACACCTTC; CDR3 protein: CATRTAGRINYGYTF
clone size: .; V gene: TRBV10-3; J gene: TRBJ1-4; D gene: TRBD1; CDR3 DNA: TGTGCCATCAGTGAGTCAGGGGGCAATGAAAAACTGTTTTTT; CDR3 protein: CAISESGGNEKLFF